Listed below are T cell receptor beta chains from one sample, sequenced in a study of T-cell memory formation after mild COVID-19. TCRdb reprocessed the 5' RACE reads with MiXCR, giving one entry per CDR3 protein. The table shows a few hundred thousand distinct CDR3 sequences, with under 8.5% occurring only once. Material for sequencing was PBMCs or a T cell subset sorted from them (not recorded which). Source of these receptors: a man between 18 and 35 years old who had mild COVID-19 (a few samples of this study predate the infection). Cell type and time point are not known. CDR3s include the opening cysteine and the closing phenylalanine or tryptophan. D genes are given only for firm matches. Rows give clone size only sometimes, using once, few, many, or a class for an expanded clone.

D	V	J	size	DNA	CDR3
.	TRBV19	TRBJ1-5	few	TGTGCCAGTAGTATTGGGGCGCCCCAGCATTTT	CASSIGAPQHF
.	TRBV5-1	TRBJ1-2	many	TGCGCCAGCAGCTTGTCCGGAGACTCAGGAGGAGCTAACTATGGCTACACCTTC	CASSLSGDSGGANYGYTF
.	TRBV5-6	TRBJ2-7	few	TGTGCCAGCAGAAAGACAGGATACGAGCAGTACTTC	CASRKTGYEQYF
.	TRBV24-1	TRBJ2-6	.	TGTGCCACCAGTGAGGCCTTTGGGGGGCCTGGGGCCAACGTCCTGACTTTC	CATSEAFGGPGANVLTF
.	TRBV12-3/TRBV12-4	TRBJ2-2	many	TGTGCCAGCAGACCTTACACCGGGGAGCTGTTTTTT	CASRPYTGELFF
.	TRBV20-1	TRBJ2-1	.	TGCAGTGCTATCTGGGTGGGCTCCTACAATGAGCAGTTCTTC	CSAIWVGSYNEQFF
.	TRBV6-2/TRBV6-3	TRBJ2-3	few	TGTGCCAGCAGTTCTACGGCCACCGGGGGAGATACGCAGTATTTT	CASSSTATGGDTQYF
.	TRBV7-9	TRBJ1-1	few	TGTGCCAGCAGGGAAGAAGGGGGTCGAGCTTTCTTT	CASREEGGRAFF
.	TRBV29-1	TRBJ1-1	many	TGCAGCGTCCGACTGGACAGAGGGGAAGCTTTCTTT	CSVRLDRGEAFF
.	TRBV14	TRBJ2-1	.	TGTGCCAGCAGCCAAGTTGGCGGGGGCCCTTCTGAGCAGTTCTTC	CASSQVGGGPSEQFF
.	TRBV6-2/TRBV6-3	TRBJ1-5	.	TGTGCCAGCAGTTACAAGGCGGGGAGTAGCAATCAGCCCCAGCATTTT	CASSYKAGSSNQPQHF
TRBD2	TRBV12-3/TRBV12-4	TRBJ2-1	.	TGTGCCAGCAGTTTGGTTCTAGCGGGAGTCAATGAGCAGTTCTTC	CASSLVLAGVNEQFF
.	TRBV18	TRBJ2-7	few	TGTGCCAGCTCACGAGGGACTCCCTACGAGCAGTACTTC	CASSRGTPYEQYF
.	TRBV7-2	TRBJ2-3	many	TGTGCCAGCAGCTTAGCGGGGGCAACCACAACCCAGGGTACGCAGTATTTT	CASSLAGATTTQGTQYF
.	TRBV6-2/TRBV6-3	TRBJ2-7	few	TGTGCCAGCAACCTAGGCGGGACCGCCCGCTACGAGCAGTACTTC	CASNLGGTARYEQYF
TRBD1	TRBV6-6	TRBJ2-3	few	TGTGCCAGCAGTTACCCGCAACAGGGGCCGGATACGCAGTATTTT	CASSYPQQGPDTQYF
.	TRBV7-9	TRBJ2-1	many	TGTGCCAGCACGGCCCAGCCCCTCTTC	CASTAQPLF
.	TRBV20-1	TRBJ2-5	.	TGCAGTGCTACGTCCTCCCTTGCCCAAGAGACCCAGTACTTC	CSATSSLAQETQYF
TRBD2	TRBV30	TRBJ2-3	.	TGTGCCTGGAGTGTGGGTGGGGGGGAAGATACGCAGTATTTT	CAWSVGGGEDTQYF
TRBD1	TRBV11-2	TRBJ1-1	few	TGTGCCAGCAGCTGGACAGGGAGGACTGAAGCTTTCTTT	CASSWTGRTEAFF
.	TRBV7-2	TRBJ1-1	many	TGTGCCAGCAGCTCCGCAGCCGGGCGGACTGAAGCTTTCTTT	CASSSAAGRTEAFF
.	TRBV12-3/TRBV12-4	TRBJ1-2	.	TGTGCCAGCAATCCGCCGAATTACCCCGGGGGCTATGGCTACACCTTC	CASNPPNYPGGYGYTF
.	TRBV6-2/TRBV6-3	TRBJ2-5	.	TGTGCCAGCAGGCCGGGACCCAGCGTCCAAGAGACCCAGTACTTC	CASRPGPSVQETQYF
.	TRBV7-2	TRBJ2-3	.	TGTGCCAGCAGCTTACGACATCCAGATACGCAGTATTTT	CASSLRHPDTQYF
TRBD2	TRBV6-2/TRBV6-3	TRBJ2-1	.	TGTGCCAGCAGTTACGGGCAGGGAGGGGATGAGCAGTTCTTC	CASSYGQGGDEQFF
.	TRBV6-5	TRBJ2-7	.	TGTGCCAGCAGTTATTCTCAGGGCTCCTACGAGCAGTACTTC	CASSYSQGSYEQYF
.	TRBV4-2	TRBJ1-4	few	TGTGCCAGCAGCCAAGGTGGGAACTGGGAGGGTGAAAAACTGTTTTTT	CASSQGGNWEGEKLFF
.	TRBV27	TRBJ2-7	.	TGTGCCAGCAGTTCGACTTTAGGGGAACACTACGAGCAGTACTTC	CASSSTLGEHYEQYF
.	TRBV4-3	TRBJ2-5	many	TGCGCCAGCAGCCAAGATATGAGGGGCCAAGAGACCCAGTACTTC	CASSQDMRGQETQYF
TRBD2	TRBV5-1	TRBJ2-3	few	TGCGCCAGCAGCCCGGGGACTAGCAGCACCAGGGTAATAGATACGCAGTATTTT	CASSPGTSSTRVIDTQYF
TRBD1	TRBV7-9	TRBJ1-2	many	TGTGCCAGCAGCCGCCGGGACAGGGGATCCTATGGCTACACCTTC	CASSRRDRGSYGYTF
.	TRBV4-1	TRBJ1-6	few	TGCGCCAGCAGCCAAGAAGGCAGAGGGCTTGGTTCACCCCTCCACTTT	CASSQEGRGLGSPLHF
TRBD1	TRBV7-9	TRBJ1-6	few	TGTGCCAGCAGCTTCGGACAGGGAGAGTCACCCCTCCACTTT	CASSFGQGESPLHF
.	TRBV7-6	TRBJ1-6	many	TGTGCCAGCAGCTTCGGGGTAGATAATTCACCCCTCCACTTT	CASSFGVDNSPLHF
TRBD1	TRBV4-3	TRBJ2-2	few	TGCGCCAGCCGTTCCAGGACAGGGGCCGGAGAGCTGTTTTTT	CASRSRTGAGELFF
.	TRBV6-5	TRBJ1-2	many	TGTGCCAGCAGACGGACTACGGGCTACACCTTC	CASRRTTGYTF
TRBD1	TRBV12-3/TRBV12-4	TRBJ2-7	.	TGTGCCAGCAGTTTATGGGGGACAGGGTCGGGCTACGAGCAGTACTTC	CASSLWGTGSGYEQYF
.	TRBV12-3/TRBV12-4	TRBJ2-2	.	TGTGCCAGCGTCCGGTTGAGGAACACCGGGGAGCTGTTTTTT	CASVRLRNTGELFF
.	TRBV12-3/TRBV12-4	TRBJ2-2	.	TGTGCCAGCAGTCCCCCGGGGGGCCTGAACACCGGGGAGCTGTTTTTT	CASSPPGGLNTGELFF
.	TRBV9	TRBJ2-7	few	TGTGCCAGCAGCGTAAACAGGCTCGACGAGCAGTACTTC	CASSVNRLDEQYF
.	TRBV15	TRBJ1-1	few	TGTGCCACCAGCAGAGACCAGGGGCAACGGGCTTTCTTT	CATSRDQGQRAFF
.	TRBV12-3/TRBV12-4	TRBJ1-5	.	TGTGCCAGCAGTTTAGCGGAGCAGCCCCAGCATTTT	CASSLAEQPQHF